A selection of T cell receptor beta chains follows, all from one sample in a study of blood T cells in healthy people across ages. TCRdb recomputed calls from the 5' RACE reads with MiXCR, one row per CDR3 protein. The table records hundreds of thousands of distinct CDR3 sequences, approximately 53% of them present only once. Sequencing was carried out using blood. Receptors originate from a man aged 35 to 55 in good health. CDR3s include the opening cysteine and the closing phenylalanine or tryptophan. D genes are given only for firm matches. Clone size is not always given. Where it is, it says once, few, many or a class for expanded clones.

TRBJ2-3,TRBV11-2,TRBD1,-,TGTGCCAGCAGCTCAGGACAGGGCGTAGATACGCAGTATTTT,CASSSGQGVDTQYF
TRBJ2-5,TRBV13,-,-,TGTGCCAGCAGCTTTATCGGGCTTAACGGCCGGGGTGTGGGGACCCAGTACTTC,CASSFIGLNGRGVGTQYF
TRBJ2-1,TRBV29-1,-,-,TGCAGCGTCGATGACGGGGTGGGTCGTAACGAGCAGTTCTTC,CSVDDGVGRNEQFF
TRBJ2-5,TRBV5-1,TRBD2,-,TGCGCCAGCAGCTTGTATCTAGCGGGGGGACGAGAGACCCAGTACTTC,CASSLYLAGGRETQYF
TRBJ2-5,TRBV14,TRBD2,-,TGTGCCAGCAGCCAGTTTAGCGGGGGTTATCAAGAGACCCAGTACTTC,CASSQFSGGYQETQYF
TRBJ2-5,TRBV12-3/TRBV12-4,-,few,TGTGCCAGCAGTACCGGTCAGGCTAAAGAGACCCAGTACTTC,CASSTGQAKETQYF
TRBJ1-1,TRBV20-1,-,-,TGCAGTCCCGCGGGGTGGGCTTTCTTT,CSPAGWAFF
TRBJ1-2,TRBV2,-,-,TGTGCCGGCAGTGGGAACTTACCTAAGGGCTATGGCTACACCTTC,CAGSGNLPKGYGYTF
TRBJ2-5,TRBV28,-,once,TGTGCCAGCACCCTCCCACGTGGGGGGGCGCGGGTAGAGACCCAGTACTTC,CASTLPRGGARVETQYF
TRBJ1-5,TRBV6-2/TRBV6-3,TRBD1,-,TGTGCCAGCAGAAAGGGACAGGGGAGCAATCAGCCCCAGCATTTT,CASRKGQGSNQPQHF
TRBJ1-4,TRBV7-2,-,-,TGTGCCAGCAGCTTAAAGGAGGACGCGGCGGCTAATGAAAAACTGTTTTTT,CASSLKEDAAANEKLFF
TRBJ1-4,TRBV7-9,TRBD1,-,TGTGCCAGCAGCCGACCGGGACAGTCTAATGAAAAACTGTTTTTT,CASSRPGQSNEKLFF
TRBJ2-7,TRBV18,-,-,TGTGCCAGCTCACCACTCCAAGAACTAGCTTCCTCGAGGCAGTACTTC,CASSPLQELASSRQYF
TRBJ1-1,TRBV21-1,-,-,TGTGCCAGCAGCAAAGCGGAGGGGGACCCGGCGCTGAACACTGAAGCTTTCTTT,CASSKAEGDPALNTEAFF
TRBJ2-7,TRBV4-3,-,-,TGCGCCAGCAGCCTCTATAGCCGGGACTCTGAGCAGTACTTC,CASSLYSRDSEQYF
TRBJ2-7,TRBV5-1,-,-,TGCGCCAGCAGCTTGTATGAGGGGATTTTCTCCTATGAGCAGTACTTC,CASSLYEGIFSYEQYF
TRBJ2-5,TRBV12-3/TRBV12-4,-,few,TGTGCCAGCAGTCCCGGGCCGGGCCAAGAGACCCAGTACTTC,CASSPGPGQETQYF
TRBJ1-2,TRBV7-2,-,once,TGTGCCAGCAGCTTCTCAAAAGACAGCATTGACACCTATGGCTACACCTTC,CASSFSKDSIDTYGYTF
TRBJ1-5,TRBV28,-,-,TGTGCCAGCAGCACCCATGTTCAAAGCAATCAGCCCCAGCATTTT,CASSTHVQSNQPQHF
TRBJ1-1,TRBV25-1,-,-,TGTGCCAGCAGTGAAGACAGCATAGCTGAAGCTTTCTTT,CASSEDSIAEAFF
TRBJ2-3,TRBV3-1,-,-,TGTGCCAGCAGCCAAGATCAGGCCCGCATACTCACAGATACGCAGTATTTT,CASSQDQARILTDTQYF
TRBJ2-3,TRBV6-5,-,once,TGTGCCAGCAGTTACTCGTGGTATTCCCCGGTTTGGGGCACAGATACGCAGTATTTT,CASSYSWYSPVWGTDTQYF
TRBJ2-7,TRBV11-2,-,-,TGTGCCAGCAGCCAAATAAAGGGCGAGCAGTACTTC,CASSQIKGEQYF
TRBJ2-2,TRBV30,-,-,TGTGCCTGGAGATGGTCACCCACCGGGGAGCTGTTTTTT,CAWRWSPTGELFF
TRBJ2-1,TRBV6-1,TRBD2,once,TGTGCCAGCAGAACAACTAGCGCCAGCTACAATGAGCAGTTCTTC,CASRTTSASYNEQFF
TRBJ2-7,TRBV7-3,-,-,TGTGCCAGGTGCGAACCGGGACTCTCAGCCTACGAGCAGTACTTC,CARCEPGLSAYEQYF
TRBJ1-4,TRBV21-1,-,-,TGTGCCAGCAGCGGACCAAGGCAGGATAATGAAAAACTGTTTTTT,CASSGPRQDNEKLFF
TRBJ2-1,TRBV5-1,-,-,TGCGCCAGCAGCTCCGGTGGGGTAAATGAGCAGTTCTTC,CASSSGGVNEQFF
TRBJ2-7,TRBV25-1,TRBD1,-,TGTGCCAGCAGTGGCAGGACAGGGAGCCCTTATTACGAGCAGTACTTC,CASSGRTGSPYYEQYF
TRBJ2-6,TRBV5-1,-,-,TGCGCCAGCACTCCGGGAGTATCTGGGGCCAACGTCCTGACTTTC,CASTPGVSGANVLTF
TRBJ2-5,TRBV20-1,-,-,TGCAGTGCTATAACTCCTTGGATCTCACAAGAGACCCAGTACTTC,CSAITPWISQETQYF
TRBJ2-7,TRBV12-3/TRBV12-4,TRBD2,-,TGTGCCAGCAGCCCTGACCCGGGACTAGCTCAGTACTTC,CASSPDPGLAQYF
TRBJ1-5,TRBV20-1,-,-,TGCAGTGCTACGACTCTAAATAGCAATCAGCCCCAGCATTTT,CSATTLNSNQPQHF
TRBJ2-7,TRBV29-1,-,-,TGCAGCGTTGGGAGGCAGGGCAGTCACGAGCAGTACTTC,CSVGRQGSHEQYF
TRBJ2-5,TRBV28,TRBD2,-,TGTGCCAGCACCTACTCCGGGAGGGCCTTGGAGACCCAGTACTTC,CASTYSGRALETQYF
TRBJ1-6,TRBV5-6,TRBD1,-,TGTGCCAGCAGCCCGACAGGGGATCATTCACCCCTCCACTTT,CASSPTGDHSPLHF